This TCR beta chain stems from a study of T cell responses to AZD1222 COVID-19 vaccine. Losses at the gene ends were 4 bases for V and 2 bases for J; bases not matched to a gene: 7. CDR1 is SGHNT and CDR2 is YENEEA in the germline V gene. The CDR3 is 15 amino acids. Study-wide points: Increased Spike-specific TCR breadth and depth were observed after two AZD1222 doses. In all cases, repertoires were sampled only after the peak T cell response.

Clones were sequenced by immunoSEQ multiplex PCR, and TCRdb holds only the in-frame ones, with some missing. The repertoire holds 110,000 to 150,000 clones, 90% seen once, with roughly 3.6% in the top ten. This clone has just one count. Its target is not known. This sequence joins TRBV11-3 and TRBJ1-2; TRBD1 matches at 7 bases. The sequence was obtained from an adult in good health. This sample comprised peripheral blood, obtained on day 0 of AZD1222 vaccination. The CDR3 is CASSSSPGQNYGYTF. For the CDR3, the DNA is TGTGCCAGCAGCTCCTCACCGGGACAGAACTATGGCTACACCTTC.